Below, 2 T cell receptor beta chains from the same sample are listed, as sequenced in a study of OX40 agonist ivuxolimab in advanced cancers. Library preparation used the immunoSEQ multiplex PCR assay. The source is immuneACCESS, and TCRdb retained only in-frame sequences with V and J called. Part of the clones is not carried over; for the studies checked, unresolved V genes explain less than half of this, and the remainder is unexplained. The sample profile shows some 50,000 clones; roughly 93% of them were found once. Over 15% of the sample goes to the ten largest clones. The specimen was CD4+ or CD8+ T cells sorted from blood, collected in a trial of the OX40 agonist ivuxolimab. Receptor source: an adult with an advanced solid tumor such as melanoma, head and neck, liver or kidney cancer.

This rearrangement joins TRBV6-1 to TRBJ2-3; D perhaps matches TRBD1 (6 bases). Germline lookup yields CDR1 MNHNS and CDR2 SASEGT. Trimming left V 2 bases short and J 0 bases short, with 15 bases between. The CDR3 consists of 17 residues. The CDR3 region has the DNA TGTGCCAGCAGTGAATCCCCGACAGGATATAGCACAGATACGCAGTATTTT. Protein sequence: CASSESPTGYSTDTQYF.

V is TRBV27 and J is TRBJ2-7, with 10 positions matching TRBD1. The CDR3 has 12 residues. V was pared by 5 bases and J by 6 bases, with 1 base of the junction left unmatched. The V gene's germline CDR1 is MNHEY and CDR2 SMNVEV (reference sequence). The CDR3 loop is CASSRTGGEQYF. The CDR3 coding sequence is TGTGCCAGCAGTAGGACAGGGGGCGAGCAGTACTTC.